This TCR beta chain was recorded in a study of identical twins. The ends lost 1 base at V and 2 bases at J; junction bases unmatched: 3. The CDR3 is 16 residues long. The V gene's germline CDR1 is DFQATT and CDR2 SNEGSKA (reference sequence). TCRdb reanalysed the 5' RACE reads using MiXCR and keeps one entry per CDR3 protein. This table has roughly 1.6 million distinct CDR3 sequences, more than 30% appearing once. The chain has TRBV20-1 and TRBJ2-7; 15 nucleotides match TRBD2. The sample consisted of cord blood. The source is a newborn girl in good health. The CDR3 nucleotides read TGCAGTGCTAGAGCACGGACTAGCGGGAGGGCCTACGAGCAGTACTTC. This gives the protein CSARARTSGRAYEQYF.